One sample yielded the 29 T cell receptor beta chains listed below, sequenced in a study of blood T cell repertoires in COVID-19. Produced via immunoSEQ multiplex PCR; TCRdb's table is partial and in-frame only. The profile shows 400,000 to 450,000 clones, approximately 90% of them singletons. The sequenced sample consisted of peripheral blood. The receptors derive from a woman aged 40 to 50 with COVID-19, enrolled during active disease.

The chain combines TRBV19 with TRBJ1-3; D is possibly TRBD1 (5 bases). V was pared by 4 bases and J by 2 bases, with 12 bases between. Germline V lookup: CDR1 LNHDA, CDR2 SQIVND (reference sequence). The CDR3 is made up of 15 amino acids. CDR3 amino acids: CASSTTGGPGNTIYF. The CDR3 nucleotides read TGTGCCAGTAGTACCACAGGTGGGCCTGGAAACACCATATATTTT.

The chain employs TRBV28 and TRBJ1-2; D is perhaps TRBD1 (6 bases). CDR1 is MDHEN and CDR2 is SYDVKM in the germline V gene. The CDR3 length is 14 residues. Trimming cost V 8 bases and J 2 bases, with 15 bases left between them. This CDR3 is CASVMGQGNYGYTF. The CDR3 DNA sequence: TGTGCCAGCGTAATGGGGCAGGGGAACTATGGCTACACCTTC.

The gene calls are TRBV7-9 and TRBJ1-4; 7 bases match TRBD1. Germline V gives CDR1 SEHNR, CDR2 FQNEAQ (reference sequence). This CDR3 is 16 amino acids long. The V segment lost 5 bases and the J segment 4 bases; nucleotides outside the gene matches: 10. In DNA form, the CDR3 reads TGTGCCAGCAGCCTACCTGCGGGACAGAGTAATGAAAAACTGTTTTTT. Its protein is CASSLPAGQSNEKLFF.

This chain uses TRBV7-3 with TRBJ2-3, with D tentatively TRBD2 (6 bases). The length of the CDR3 is 14 residues. The V gene's germline CDR1 is SGHTA and CDR2 FQGTGA. The V end was cut by 3 bases, the J end by 2 bases, with 9 bases between. The CDR3 nucleotides read TGTGCCAGCAGCTTGGGGGGATTCACAGATACGCAGTATTTT. Encoded protein: CASSLGGFTDTQYF.

The chain uses TRBV28 and TRBJ2-1, with a possible D match to TRBD1 (6 bases). V was clipped by 4 bases and J by 1 base, with 20 bases between them. Germline loops: CDR1 MDHEN, CDR2 SYDVKM. The CDR3 consists of 18 residues. Here the CDR3 DNA reads TGTGCCAGCAGTTACCAGCACCTGGACAGCGTGTCCTACAATGAGCAGTTCTTC. This encodes CASSYQHLDSVSYNEQFF.

This chain joins TRBV24-1 and TRBJ2-2; 9 nucleotides match TRBD2. After removal of 4 bases from V and 6 bases from J, the junction contained 11 bases not matched to a gene. From germline, CDR1 is KGHDR and CDR2 SFDVKD. The CDR3 totals 17 residues. The CDR3 DNA reads TGTGCCACCAGTGACTCCGGACTAGCGACAGGTGCCGGGGAGCTGTTTTTT. Its protein product is CATSDSGLATGAGELFF.

The table lists this clone with a few counts. V usage is TRBV7-8 and J usage is TRBJ1-2; 8 bases line up with TRBD1. The CDR3 loop spans 17 amino acids. The germline gives CDR1 SGHVS, CDR2 FQNEAQ. V trimming: 5 bases; J trimming: 7 bases; junction bases outside the gene matches: 18. CDR3 sequence reads: CASSDSKTGAILSGYTF. The CDR3 bases are TGTGCCAGCAGCGATAGCAAGACAGGGGCTATTCTTTCTGGCTACACCTTC.

This clone was observed a handful of times. The chain recombines TRBV4-2 with TRBJ2-7; TRBD2 is a possible D gene (7 bases). The germline V gene encodes CDR1 LGHNA and CDR2 YNFKEQ. The CDR3 is made up of 18 amino acids. V lost 3 bases and J 4 bases, leaving 25 bases between the germline ends. CDR3 in amino acids: CASSQMGQWGGARYEQYF. The CDR3 nucleotides read TGTGCCAGCAGCCAGATGGGTCAGTGGGGGGGGGCTCGGTACGAGCAGTACTTC.

The genes are TRBV6-5 and TRBJ1-1; D is ambiguous. Germline CDR1 and CDR2: MNHEY and SVGAGI. The CDR3 runs to 13 residues. V lost 0 bases to trimming and J lost 8 bases, with 10 bases between them. DNA of the CDR3: TGTGCCAGCAGTTACTCGATAAGAGGGGAAGCTTTCTTT. This translates into CASSYSIRGEAFF.

The chain has TRBV9 and TRBJ2-7, with TRBD2 identical over 7 bases. The CDR3 loop spans 15 amino acids. Trimming at V came to 0 bases and at J to 3 bases, leaving 6 bases not matched to a gene. The V gene's germline CDR1 is SGDLS and CDR2 YYNGEE. The CDR3 DNA reads as TGTGCCAGCAGCGTAGGCTTCTCGGGAGGCTACGAGCAGTACTTC. This codes for CASSVGFSGGYEQYF.

This clone was observed a single time. V and J are TRBV7-2 and TRBJ2-4; D may be TRBD2 (5 bases). CDR3 length: 15 amino acids. Germline CDR1 and CDR2: SGHTA and FQGNSA. V gave up 1 base and J gave up 6 bases, with 13 bases separating them. CDR3 coding DNA: TGTGCCAGCAGCTTAGTAGCCGGGGTGGGAAACATTCAGTACTTC. It translates to CASSLVAGVGNIQYF.

V and J are TRBV7-2 and TRBJ2-1, with 10 positions matching TRBD1. V lost 3 bases, J lost 0 bases, and 5 bases stayed unmatched. Germline values: CDR1 SGHTA, CDR2 FQGNSA. The CDR3 is made up of 17 amino acids. CDR3 in amino acids: CASSLGQGTSSYNEQFF. DNA of the CDR3: TGTGCCAGCAGCTTGGGACAGGGGACTAGCTCCTACAATGAGCAGTTCTTC.

V and J are TRBV3-1 (or the pseudogene TRBV3-2) and TRBJ2-2; 15 bases agree with TRBD2. J was trimmed by 5 bases and V by 4 bases; bases with no gene match: 11. Germline V gives CDR1 LGHDT, CDR2 YNNKEL (reference sequence). This CDR3 comprises 19 residues. Written as DNA, the CDR3 is TGTGCCAGCAGCCTTGGACTAGCGGGAGGGCCCGTCTGGACCGGGGAGCTGTTTTTT. It yields the protein CASSLGLAGGPVWTGELFF.

The chain uses TRBV28 and TRBJ1-4, with D maybe TRBD1 (5 bases). The CDR3 is 11 amino acids. The V gene's germline CDR1 is MDHEN and CDR2 SYDVKM. Deletions cut 7 bases from V and 7 bases from J, with 7 bases between. The CDR3 bases are TGTGCCAGCATGGGGGGTGAAAAACTGTTTTTT. Translating it yields CASMGGEKLFF.

This rearrangement joins TRBV19 to TRBJ1-4; 8 bases map to TRBD1. CDR3 size: 15 residues. Trimming cost V 5 bases and J 4 bases; bases outside gene matches: 6. Germline CDR1 and CDR2: LNHDA and SQIVND (reference sequence). The CDR3 DNA follows: TGTGCCAGTAGTGTTGACAGGGGCTATAATGAAAAACTGTTTTTT. It yields the protein CASSVDRGYNEKLFF.

The genes are TRBV18 and TRBJ1-2, with 7 bases identical to TRBD1. Germline V gene lookup returns CDR1 KGHSH and CDR2 LQKENI. The length of the CDR3 is 13 residues. J lost 6 bases, V lost 5 bases, and 6 bases had no gene match. CDR3 sequence (DNA): TGTGCCAGCTCAGGAGGGGGCCTGGATGGCTACACCTTC. It specifies CASSGGGLDGYTF.

The J gene is TRBJ1-1, the V gene TRBV7-8, with 10 bases identical to TRBD1. CDR3 size: 14 residues. The germline CDR1 and CDR2 sequences are SGHVS and FQNEAQ. Germline trimming cut 4 bases from V and 1 base from J; bases unmatched to any gene: 0. CDR3 residues: CASSWDRGNTEAFF. The CDR3 nucleotides are TGTGCCAGCAGCTGGGACAGGGGGAACACTGAAGCTTTCTTT.

The J gene is TRBJ2-5, the V gene TRBV7-2; a possible D gene is TRBD2 (5 bases). Germline lookup yields CDR1 SGHTA and CDR2 FQGNSA. Deletions cut 3 bases from V and 5 bases from J, with 10 bases between. The CDR3 loop spans 13 amino acids. CDR3 coding DNA: TGTGCCAGCAGCTTCGGGGTAAGGGAGACCCAGTACTTC. This translates into CASSFGVRETQYF.

The V gene is TRBV5-1, the J gene TRBJ1-6; D may be TRBD1 (5 bases). CDR3 length equals 15 residues. Trimming removed 4 bases at V and 10 bases at J, with 18 bases between. CDR1 and CDR2 (germline): SGHRS, YFSETQ. The CDR3 DNA is TGCGCCAGCAGCCCGGCCGGGGGACTAGGATCACCCCTCCACTTT. This codes for CASSPAGGLGSPLHF. The variable domain in full, completed from reference TRBV5-1 and TRBJ1-6, reads KAGVTQTPRYLIKTRGQQVTLSCSPISGHRSVSWYQQTPGQGLQFLFEYFSETQRNKGNFPGRFSGRQFSNSRSEMNVSTLELGDSALYLCASSPAGGLGSPLHFGNGTRLTVT.

J is TRBJ2-7 and V is TRBV5-4, with 7 positions matching TRBD1. In germline, CDR1 is SGHNT, CDR2 YYREEE (reference sequence). J lost 2 bases, V lost 5 bases, and 10 bases had no gene match. This CDR3 comprises 15 residues. The CDR3 protein is CASRRAGGQAYEQYF. Here the CDR3 DNA reads TGTGCCAGCAGGCGAGCAGGGGGTCAGGCCTACGAGCAGTACTTC.

The chain is built from TRBV9 and TRBJ2-3; D is ambiguous. Between the trimmed V and J ends, which lost 3 bases and 0 bases, there was a span of 8 bases. CDR1 is SGDLS, CDR2 YYNGEE, per germline. The CDR3 is 14 residues long. CDR3 protein: CASSATTSTDTQYF. DNA for the CDR3: TGTGCCAGCAGCGCAACCACTAGCACAGATACGCAGTATTTT.

The V and J genes are TRBV6-6 and TRBJ1-2, with no clear D. Germline V gives CDR1 MNHNY, CDR2 SVGAGI (reference sequence). The CDR3 contains 13 residues. Trimming stripped 7 bases from V and 8 bases from J, with 17 bases between. The CDR3 here is CASIFDKARGYTF. The CDR3 coding sequence is TGTGCCAGCATTTTCGATAAGGCTAGGGGCTACACCTTC.

This chain links TRBV6-6 with TRBJ2-3, with 7 bases matching TRBD1. The CDR3 sequence is 14 residues long. Germline values: CDR1 MNHNY, CDR2 SVGAGI (reference sequence). V lost 4 bases and J lost 4; bases outside the gene matches: 5. CDR3 nucleotide sequence: TGTGCCAGCAGTTCCCGACAGGGATCAGATACGCAGTATTTT. Translating gives CASSSRQGSDTQYF.

The chain is built from TRBV28 and TRBJ2-1; a possible D gene is TRBD2 (6 bases). The CDR3 is 13 residues long. Germline V lookup: CDR1 MDHEN, CDR2 SYDVKM. Trimming cost V 9 bases and J 8 bases, with 17 bases left between them. The CDR3 DNA follows: TGTGCCAGTCGACTAGTAATGGTCGATGAGCAGTTCTTC. Its protein is CASRLVMVDEQFF.

DNA for the CDR3: TGTGCCAGCAGCTATACGGGAAACACTGAAGCTTTCTTT. Amino acids: CASSYTGNTEAFF. The chain carries TRBV7-9 and TRBJ1-1, with D unclear. V lost 4 bases and J 2 bases, leaving 8 bases between the germline ends. Per germline, CDR1 SEHNR and CDR2 FQNEAQ (reference sequence). CDR3 length: 13 amino acids.

The chain couples TRBV27 to TRBJ1-6; 9 bases are shared with TRBD1. The V and J ends lost 4 bases and 8 bases, in that order; junction bases with no gene match: 12. The CDR3 is 17 amino acids. Germline V lookup: CDR1 MNHEY, CDR2 SMNVEV (reference sequence). The CDR3 loop is CASSSRTGGRGDSPLHF. Written as DNA, the CDR3 is TGTGCCAGCAGTTCACGTACAGGGGGCCGGGGGGATTCACCCCTCCACTTT.

This CDR3 reads CASSLVAGLGTDTQYF. CDR3 nucleotides: TGTGCCAGCAGCTTAGTAGCGGGGCTTGGCACAGATACGCAGTATTTT. V usage is TRBV7-8 and J usage is TRBJ2-3; 8 positions agree with TRBD2. The V gene's germline CDR1 is SGHVS and CDR2 FQNEAQ. Trimming removed 1 base from V and 1 base from J; junction bases left unmatched: 4. The CDR3 has 16 amino acids. The full variable domain, completed using reference TRBV7-8 and TRBJ2-3, is GAGVSQSPRYKVAKRGQDVALRCDPISGHVSLFWYQQALGQGPEFLTYFQNEAQLDKSGLPSDRFFAERPEGSVSTLKIQRTQQEDSAVYLCASSLVAGLGTDTQYFGPGTRLTVL.

V usage is TRBV4-1 and J usage is TRBJ1-1; D perhaps matches TRBD1 (5 bases). This CDR3 comprises 15 residues. Germline CDR1 MGHRA, CDR2 YSYEKL. V was clipped by 9 bases and J by 2 bases, with 19 bases between them. CDR3: CASTGTPRRNTEAFF. The DNA of the CDR3 is TGCGCCAGTACCGGGACTCCGAGGAGAAACACTGAAGCTTTCTTT.

J is TRBJ1-2 and V is TRBV28; 8 positions match TRBD1. The CDR3 loop spans 16 amino acids. Germline V CDR1 and CDR2: MDHEN, SYDVKM. After removal of 5 bases from V and 4 bases from J, the junction contained 12 bases not matched to a gene. In nucleotides, the CDR3 is TGTGCCAGCAGTCTTCCGGGACAGGAGGAATCCTATGGCTACACCTTC. Translated: CASSLPGQEESYGYTF.